These T cell receptor beta chains were read from a single sample in a study of CD8 T cells in ankylosing spondylitis. MiXCR, run by TCRdb on the 5' RACE reads, gives a single entry per CDR3 protein. The repertoire holds around 770,000 distinct CDR3 sequences, with 10% to 15% as singletons. Sample: blood, either unsorted or a sorted T cell fraction (not recorded which). All receptors come from a male donor with ankylosing spondylitis. Each CDR3 is given with its conserved first and last residue. The size of a clone is reported for some rows only, either as once, few or many, or as a class for expanded clones.

V gene	clone size	J gene	CDR3 protein
TRBV7-9	few	TRBJ2-3	CASGSYRGGNTDTQYF
TRBV20-1	.	TRBJ2-6	CSAPGDSLGANVLTF
TRBV4-3	few	TRBJ1-1	CASSPTESYTEAFF
TRBV20-1	many	TRBJ2-3	CSAGQGSTDTQYF
TRBV7-9	.	TRBJ2-1	CASSPPGGVAYNEQFF
TRBV6-5	few	TRBJ2-1	CASSEGTGEFF
TRBV5-1	few	TRBJ2-3	CASSRTGTGGGDTQYF
TRBV7-8	once	TRBJ2-1	CASSLLGLAGERDEQFF
TRBV5-4	.	TRBJ2-5	CASSLVGREMETQYF
TRBV6-2/TRBV6-3	.	TRBJ2-1	CASRSDRDWAFF
TRBV20-1	few	TRBJ2-5	CSASSEDQYF
TRBV18	few	TRBJ1-5	CASSTTSRVVAGNQPQHF
TRBV6-1	.	TRBJ2-1	CASSLGTGMAYNEQFF
TRBV5-1	.	TRBJ1-6	CASSLTGRNNSPLHF
TRBV20-1	few	TRBJ2-4	CSARDPLAINIQYF
TRBV7-2	many	TRBJ2-1	CASSAGQGYNEQFF
TRBV29-1	many	TRBJ2-3	CSVDGGGTDTQYF
TRBV7-7	.	TRBJ2-1	CASSPRVQGLAGGEQFF
TRBV20-1	few	TRBJ2-7	CSATRQESYEQYF
TRBV20-1	few	TRBJ1-1	CSATRQNTNTEAFF
TRBV7-2	.	TRBJ2-3	CASSFQAGEGDTQYF
TRBV18	few	TRBJ2-1	CASSPPRFGRNYNEQFF
TRBV11-2	.	TRBJ2-7	CASSYNRGLFYEQYF
TRBV6-2/TRBV6-3	.	TRBJ2-1	CASSLRQGRANEQFF
TRBV12-5	.	TRBJ1-2	CASGSHMGYGYTF
TRBV29-1	many	TRBJ2-3	CSVGGRAGTSDTQYF
TRBV7-8	.	TRBJ2-1	CASSNPGQGPPSYNEQFF
TRBV4-3	many	TRBJ2-5	CASSQDHRPRETQYF
TRBV25-1	.	TRBJ2-1	CASSHPGGGYNEQFF
TRBV29-1	many	TRBJ2-3	CSVSARERSTQYF
TRBV5-1	few	TRBJ2-5	CASSLFSGSVGETQYF
TRBV4-2	few	TRBJ2-5	CASSPGVRAGIETQYF
TRBV7-2	.	TRBJ2-5	CASSLAPGLAGRTHQETQYF
TRBV19	.	TRBJ1-2	CASSMGPGQGAFGGYTF
TRBV15	few	TRBJ1-6	CATSREPGGNSPLHF
TRBV6-1	.	TRBJ2-2	CASIPAPGAGELFF
TRBV28	many	TRBJ2-1	CASTPGRYNEQFF
TRBV11-2	.	TRBJ2-7	CASSVAGSVYEQYF
TRBV24-1	few	TRBJ2-1	CATSDPRLAGVHEQFF
TRBV7-3	many	TRBJ2-3	CASILHGTESTDTQYF
TRBV20-1	few	TRBJ1-1	CSARESREAFF
TRBV21-1	.	TRBJ1-1	CASSKYWGRTEAFF
TRBV7-2	few	TRBJ2-7	CASSFKTDSSYEQYF
TRBV24-1	few	TRBJ2-5	CATSDLTGGLETQYF
TRBV5-6	.	TRBJ2-7	CASTSLADLYEQYF
TRBV27	few	TRBJ1-6	CASNPTGQDSPLHF
TRBV25-1	.	TRBJ1-4	CASREPGRGEKLFF
TRBV2	.	TRBJ2-1	CASSSTSAYNEQFF
TRBV4-3	few	TRBJ1-6	CASSQEGGYSPLHF
TRBV6-5	few	TRBJ2-5	CASSYGGLEETQYF
TRBV30	.	TRBJ1-2	CAWSEGVNYGYTF
TRBV20-1	many	TRBJ2-5	CSARGRGGETQYF